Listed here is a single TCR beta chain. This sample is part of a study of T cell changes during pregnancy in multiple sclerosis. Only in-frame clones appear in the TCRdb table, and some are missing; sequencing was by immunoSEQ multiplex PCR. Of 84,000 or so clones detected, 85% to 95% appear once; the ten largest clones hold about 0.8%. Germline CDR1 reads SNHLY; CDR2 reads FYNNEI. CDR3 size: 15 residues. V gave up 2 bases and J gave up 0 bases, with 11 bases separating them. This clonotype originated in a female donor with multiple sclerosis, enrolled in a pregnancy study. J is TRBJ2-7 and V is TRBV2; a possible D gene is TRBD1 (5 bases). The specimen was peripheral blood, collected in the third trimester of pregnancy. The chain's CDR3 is CASSESAGFSYEQYF. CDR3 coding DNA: TGTGCCAGCAGTGAATCGGCAGGGTTCTCCTACGAGCAGTACTTC.